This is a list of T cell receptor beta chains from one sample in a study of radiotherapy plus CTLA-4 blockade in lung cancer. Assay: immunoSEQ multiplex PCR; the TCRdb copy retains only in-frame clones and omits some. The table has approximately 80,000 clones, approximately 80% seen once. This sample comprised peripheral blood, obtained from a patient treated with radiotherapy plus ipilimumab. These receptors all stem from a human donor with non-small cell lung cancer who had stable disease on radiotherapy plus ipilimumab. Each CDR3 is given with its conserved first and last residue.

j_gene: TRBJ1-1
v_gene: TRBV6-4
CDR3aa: CASLVTRQTMNTEAFF

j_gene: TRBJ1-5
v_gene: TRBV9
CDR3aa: CASSVGTASNQPQHF

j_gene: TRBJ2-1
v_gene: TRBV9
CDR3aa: CASSEGIAEYNEQFF

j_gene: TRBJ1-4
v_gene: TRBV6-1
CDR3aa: CASSVTYNSLEEKLFF

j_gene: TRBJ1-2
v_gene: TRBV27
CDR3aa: CASSQSGKDGYTF

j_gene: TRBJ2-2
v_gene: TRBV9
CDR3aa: CASSALGLAGFGELFF

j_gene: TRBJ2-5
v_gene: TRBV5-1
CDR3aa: CASSYKPETQYF

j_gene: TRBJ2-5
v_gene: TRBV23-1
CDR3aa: CAPPGRGDQETQYF

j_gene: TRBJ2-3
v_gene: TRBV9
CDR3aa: CASSVLPLGGRGDTQYF

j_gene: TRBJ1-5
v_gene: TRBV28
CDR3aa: CASSYSGGRAQPQHF

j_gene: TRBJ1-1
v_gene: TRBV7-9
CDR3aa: CASRPGTGVLTEAFF

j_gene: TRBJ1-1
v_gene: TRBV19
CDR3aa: CASSQPGGAGNTEAFF

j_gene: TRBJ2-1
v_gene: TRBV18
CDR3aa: CASSPPVGGEQFF

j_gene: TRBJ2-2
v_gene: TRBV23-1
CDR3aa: CASNLGPNTGELFF

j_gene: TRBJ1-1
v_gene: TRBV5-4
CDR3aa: CASRRRTNTEAFF

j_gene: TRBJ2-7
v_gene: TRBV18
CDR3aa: CASSHGATYEQYF

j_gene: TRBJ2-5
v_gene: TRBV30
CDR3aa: CAWSVRETQYF

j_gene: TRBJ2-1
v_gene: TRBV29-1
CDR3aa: CSVARGGGEQFF

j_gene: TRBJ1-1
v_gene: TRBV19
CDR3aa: CASSIQGAITMNTEAFF

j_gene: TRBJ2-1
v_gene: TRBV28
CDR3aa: CASSFPRGANEQFF

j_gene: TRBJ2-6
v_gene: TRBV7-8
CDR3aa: CASSLGSGANVLTF

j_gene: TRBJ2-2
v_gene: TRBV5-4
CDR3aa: CASSPMSENTGELFF